Shown below are 9 T cell receptor beta chains from a single sample sequenced in a study of metastatic and nonmetastatic thyroid tumors. MiXCR was used by TCRdb to re-call the PCR reads. This table holds 20,000 to 25,000 clones, roughly a third found once. Ahead of thyroid surgery, no patient had received treatment of any kind. The sequenced material came from blood. The receptors were gathered from a female donor with papillary thyroid cancer or a benign thyroid nodule (not recorded which). Some clones in this sample may be carry-over from other donors' samples.

V and J are TRBV11-2 and TRBJ1-1; D is perhaps TRBD1 (5 bases). V lost 1 base and J 4 bases, leaving 10 bases between the germline ends. CDR1 and CDR2 from the germline V gene are SGHAT and FQNNGV. The CDR3 length is 14 residues. This CDR3 reads CASSLVPGPTEAFF. CDR3 coding DNA: TGTGCCAGCAGCTTAGTTCCGGGACCCACTGAAGCTTTCTTT.

This clone was recorded at least ten times. The chain joins TRBV5-4 to TRBJ1-3, with a tentative D call TRBD1 (5 bases). The length of the CDR3 is 14 residues. Germline V gives CDR1 SGHNT, CDR2 YYREEE (reference sequence). V lost 4 bases, J lost 0 bases, and 8 bases lay in between. The CDR3: CASSQGGSGNTIYF. The DNA of the CDR3 is TGTGCCAGCAGCCAGGGAGGCTCTGGAAACACCATATATTTT.

The V and J genes are TRBV4-2 and TRBJ2-5; TRBD1 might be the D (6 bases). The CDR3 has 16 amino acids. Per the germline V gene, CDR1 is LGHNA and CDR2 is YNFKEQ. Between the trimmed V and J ends, which lost 0 bases and 2 bases, there was a span of 13 bases. CDR3 sequence reads: CASSQEGAGSQETQYF. CDR3 bases: TGTGCCAGCAGCCAAGAGGGGGCAGGGTCACAAGAGACCCAGTACTTC.

The chain carries TRBV4-1 and TRBJ2-5; 8 bases agree with TRBD1. The CDR3 totals 15 residues. Germline CDR1 MGHRA, CDR2 YSYEKL. Trimming at V came to 8 bases and at J to 3 bases, leaving 11 bases not matched to a gene. The CDR3 DNA follows: TGCGCCAGCGCCCAGACAGGGGCGGATAAAGAGACCCAGTACTTC. It encodes CASAQTGADKETQYF.

This chain connects TRBV20-1 to TRBJ2-3; TRBD2 is a possible D gene (5 bases). CDR3 length: 13 residues. Germline V CDR1 and CDR2: DFQATT, SNEGSKA (reference sequence). Trimming removed 3 bases from V and 3 bases from J, with 10 bases in between. In DNA form, the CDR3 reads TGCAGTGCTAGGGAGGTGAGGACAGATACGCAGTATTTT. It codes for CSAREVRTDTQYF.

Ten or more counts support this clone. V usage is TRBV2 and J usage is TRBJ1-5; TRBD1 matches at 9 bases. After removal of 6 bases from V and 5 bases from J, the junction contained 8 bases not matched to a gene. The length of the CDR3 is 15 residues. Germline V CDR1 and CDR2: SNHLY, FYNNEI. This CDR3 is CASRAGTGIYQPQHF. The CDR3, as DNA: TGTGCCAGCAGAGCCGGGACAGGGATTTATCAGCCCCAGCATTTT.

This clone turned up a few times. The chain combines TRBV15 with TRBJ1-1; D unclear. The CDR3 is 13 residues long. V lost 8 bases and J 1 base, leaving 11 bases between the germline ends. Looked up from germline, CDR1 is LNHNV and CDR2 is YYDKDF (reference sequence). CDR3 sequence: CATAGQSNTEAFF. The CDR3 coding sequence is TGTGCCACCGCAGGCCAGTCGAACACTGAAGCTTTCTTT.

This clone showed up just a few times. The chain carries TRBV2 and TRBJ2-7; D is uncertain. CDR1 is SNHLY and CDR2 is FYNNEI in the germline V gene. This CDR3 region has 11 residues. Trimming stripped 6 bases from V and 3 bases from J, with 6 bases between. The CDR3 loop is CASRGLYEQYF. CDR3 sequence (DNA): TGTGCCAGCAGGGGCCTCTACGAGCAGTACTTC.

The J gene is TRBJ2-2, the V gene TRBV4-3; D remains ambiguous. Between the trimmed V and J ends, which lost 1 base and 6 bases, there was a span of 12 bases. The CDR3 extends over 15 amino acids. CDR1 and CDR2 from the germline V gene are LGHNA and YSLEER. CDR3 nucleotide sequence: TGCGCCAGCAGCCAAGGGGCCCGTTGGTCCGGGGAGCTGTTTTTT. It is translated as CASSQGARWSGELFF.